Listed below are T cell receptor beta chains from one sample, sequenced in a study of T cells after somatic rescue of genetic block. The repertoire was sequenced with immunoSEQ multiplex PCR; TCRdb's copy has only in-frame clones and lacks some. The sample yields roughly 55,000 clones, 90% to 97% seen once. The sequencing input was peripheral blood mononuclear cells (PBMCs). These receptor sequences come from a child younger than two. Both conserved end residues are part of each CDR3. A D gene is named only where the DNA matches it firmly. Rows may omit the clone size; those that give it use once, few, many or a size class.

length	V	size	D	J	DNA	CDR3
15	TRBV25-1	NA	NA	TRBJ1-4	TGTGCCAGCAGTGAATGGGGTGCAACTAATGAAAAACTGTTTTTT	CASSEWGATNEKLFF
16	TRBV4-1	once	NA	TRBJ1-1	TGCGCCAGCAGCCAATTAATAGGGCATCTGAACACTGAAGCTTTCTTT	CASSQLIGHLNTEAFF
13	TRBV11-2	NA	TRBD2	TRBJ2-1	TGTGCCAGCAGTTCCGCTAGCGGGAGGCTCGAGTTCTTC	CASSSASGRLEFF
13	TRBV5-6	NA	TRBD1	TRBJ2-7	TGTGCCAGCAGCCGGACAGGTATGGACGAGCAGTACTTC	CASSRTGMDEQYF
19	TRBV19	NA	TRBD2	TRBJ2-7	TGTGCCAGTAGTATAGGGCTAGCGGGAGAAGTCCTCGCCCCCTACGAGCAGTACTTC	CASSIGLAGEVLAPYEQYF
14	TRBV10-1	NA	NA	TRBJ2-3	TGCGCCAGCAGTAGGGGTAAGCCCACAGATACGCAGTATTTT	CASSRGKPTDTQYF
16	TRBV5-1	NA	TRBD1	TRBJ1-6	TGCGCCAGCAGCTGGACAGGGGGCTCCTATAATTCACCCCTCCACTTT	CASSWTGGSYNSPLHF
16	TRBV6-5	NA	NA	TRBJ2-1	TGTGCCAGCAGTTATGGGTTGACGGGAGTTATGAATGAGCAGTTCTTC	CASSYGLTGVMNEQFF
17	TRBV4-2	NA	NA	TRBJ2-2	TGTGCCAGCAGCCAAGTTGACAGGACTAGATCCCACCGGGAGCTGTTTTTT	CASSQVDRTRSHRELFF
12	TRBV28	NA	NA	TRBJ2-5	TGTGCCAGCAGTTTAGACGGGGAGACCCAGTACTTC	CASSLDGETQYF
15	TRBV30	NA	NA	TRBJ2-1	TGTGCCTGGAGGGACTACTCCGGCGCGAACAATGAGCAGTTCTTC	CAWRDYSGANNEQFF
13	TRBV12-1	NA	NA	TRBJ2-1	TGTGCCACCGGGACAGGGGATGGCAATGAGCAGTTCTTC	CATGTGDGNEQFF
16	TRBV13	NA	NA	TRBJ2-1	TGTGCCAGCAGCTTAGGAGGGACAACCGCCTACAATGAGCAGTTCTTC	CASSLGGTTAYNEQFF
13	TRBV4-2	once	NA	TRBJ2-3	TGTGCCAGCAGCCAAGAGGGGGCCGATACGCAGTATTTT	CASSQEGADTQYF
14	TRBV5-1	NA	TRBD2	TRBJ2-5	TGCGCCAGCAGCTTGGCAGGACTAGCGGAGACCCAGTACTTC	CASSLAGLAETQYF
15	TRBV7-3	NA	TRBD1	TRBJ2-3	TGTGCCAGCAGCTTAGGGGGACAGGGCACAGATACGCAGTATTTT	CASSLGGQGTDTQYF
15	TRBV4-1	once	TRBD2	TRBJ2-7	TGCGCCAGCACCCCGCTAGCGGGAGATTCTCGGGAGCAGTACTTC	CASTPLAGDSREQYF
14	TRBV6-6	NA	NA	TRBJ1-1	TGTGCCAGCAGTTACGGGCCGGGGAACACTGAAGCTTTCTTT	CASSYGPGNTEAFF
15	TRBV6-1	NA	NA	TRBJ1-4	TGTGCCAGCAGTGAATGGAATAGACTTAATGAAAAACTGTTTTTT	CASSEWNRLNEKLFF
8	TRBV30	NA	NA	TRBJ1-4	TGTGCCTGGAGGGAAACTGTTTTT	CAWRETVF
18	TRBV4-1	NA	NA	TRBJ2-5	TGCGCCAGCAGCCCCTGGGGCCGGGGCCCAACCGCCCAAGAGACCCAGTACTTC	CASSPWGRGPTAQETQYF
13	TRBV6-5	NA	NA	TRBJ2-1	TGTGCCAGCAGTTACTCGGCCCTTAATGAGCAGTTCTTC	CASSYSALNEQFF
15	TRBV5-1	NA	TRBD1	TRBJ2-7	TGCGCCAGCAGCCTCGGGACAGGGGGCTCCTACGAGCAGTACTTC	CASSLGTGGSYEQYF
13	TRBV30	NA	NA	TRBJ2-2	TGTGCCTGGAGTGTCTGGAACACCGGGGAGCTGTTTTTT	CAWSVWNTGELFF
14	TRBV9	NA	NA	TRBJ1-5	TGTGCCAGCAGCGTGACAGATAGCAATCAGCCCCAGCATTTT	CASSVTDSNQPQHF
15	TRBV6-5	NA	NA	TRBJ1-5	TGTGCCAGCAGTTTTGTTTTCGGGATAGGTCAGCCCCAGCATTTT	CASSFVFGIGQPQHF
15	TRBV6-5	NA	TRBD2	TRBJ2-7	TGTGCCAGCAGTCGACTAGCGGGGGGGTACTACGAGCAGTACTTC	CASSRLAGGYYEQYF
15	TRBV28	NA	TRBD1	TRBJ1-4	TGTGCCAGCAGCCGAAACAGGGGATGGGATGAAAAACTGTTTTTT	CASSRNRGWDEKLFF
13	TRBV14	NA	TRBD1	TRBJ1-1	TGTGCCAGCAGCCGGGACAGGGACACTGAAGCTTTCTTT	CASSRDRDTEAFF
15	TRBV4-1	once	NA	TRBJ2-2	TGCGCCAGCAGCCAAGGTCGGGCGGGCACCGGGGAGCTGTTTTTT	CASSQGRAGTGELFF
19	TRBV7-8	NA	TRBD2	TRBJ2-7	TGTGCCAGCAGCTTGACTAGCGGGAGGGCCCTCAGGAGCTCCTACGAGCAGTACTTC	CASSLTSGRALRSSYEQYF
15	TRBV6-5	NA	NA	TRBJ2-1	TGTGCCAGCAGTTATGGGGGACTCTACTACAATGAGCAGTTCTTC	CASSYGGLYYNEQFF
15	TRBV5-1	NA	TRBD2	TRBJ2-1	TGCGCCAGCAGCTTGACTAGCGGCTCCTACAATGAGCAGTTCTTC	CASSLTSGSYNEQFF
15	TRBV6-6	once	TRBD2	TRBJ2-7	TGTGCCAGCAGAGGACTAGCGGGAGTCCCCCACGAGCAGTACTTC	CASRGLAGVPHEQYF
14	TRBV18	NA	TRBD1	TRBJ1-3	TGTGCCAGCTCTATGTCATCAACAGGGGAAGCCATATATTTT	CASSMSSTGEAIYF
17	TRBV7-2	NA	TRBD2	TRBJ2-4	TGTGCCAGCAGCTTAGCTAGCGGGGGAGCTGGCAAAAACATTCAGTACTTC	CASSLASGGAGKNIQYF
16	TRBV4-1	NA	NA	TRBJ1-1	TGCGCCAGCAGCCAAGTGGGCCCGCGGGTCAACACTGAAGCTTTCTTT	CASSQVGPRVNTEAFF
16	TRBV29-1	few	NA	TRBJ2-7	TGCAGCGTCGCTACCGGGACAGCTAGCGGAGCCTACGAGCAGTACTTC	CSVATGTASGAYEQYF
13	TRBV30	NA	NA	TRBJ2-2	TGTGCCTGGAGTGTACTGGTAACCGGGGAGCTGTTTTTT	CAWSVLVTGELFF
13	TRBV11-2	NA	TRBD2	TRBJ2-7	TGTGCCAGCGGGAGCGGGAGGGCCTACGAGCAGTACTTC	CASGSGRAYEQYF
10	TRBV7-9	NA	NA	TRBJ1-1	TGTGCCAGCAGCACAATAGAAGCTTTCTTT	CASSTIEAFF
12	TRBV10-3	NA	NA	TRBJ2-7	TGTGCCATCAGTGGCAGGGGTTACGAGCAGTACTTC	CAISGRGYEQYF
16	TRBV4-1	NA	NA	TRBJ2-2	TGCGCCAGCAGCCAAGAAGGGCGGGCTGACACCGGGGAGCTGTTTTTT	CASSQEGRADTGELFF
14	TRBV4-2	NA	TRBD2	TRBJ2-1	TGTGCCAGCAGCGGGACTAGCGGCTACAATGAGCAGTTCTTC	CASSGTSGYNEQFF
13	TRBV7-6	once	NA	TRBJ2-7	TGTGCCAGCAGCTTAGGTGAGGGCTACGAGCAGTACTTC	CASSLGEGYEQYF
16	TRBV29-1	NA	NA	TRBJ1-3	TGCAGCGTTGCAGGGACTACTATCTCCTCTGGAAACACCATATATTTT	CSVAGTTISSGNTIYF
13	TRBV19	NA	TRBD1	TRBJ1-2	TGTGCCAGTAGTTACAGGGGAAACTATGGCTACACCTTC	CASSYRGNYGYTF
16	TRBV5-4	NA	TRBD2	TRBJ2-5	TGTGCCAGCAGCTCGACCCTCCTGCGGGGGGGAGAGACCCAGTACTTC	CASSSTLLRGGETQYF
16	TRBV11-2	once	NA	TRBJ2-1	TGTGCCAGCAGCTCCCCGCGGGGACCCTACCACAATGAGCAGTTCTTC	CASSSPRGPYHNEQFF